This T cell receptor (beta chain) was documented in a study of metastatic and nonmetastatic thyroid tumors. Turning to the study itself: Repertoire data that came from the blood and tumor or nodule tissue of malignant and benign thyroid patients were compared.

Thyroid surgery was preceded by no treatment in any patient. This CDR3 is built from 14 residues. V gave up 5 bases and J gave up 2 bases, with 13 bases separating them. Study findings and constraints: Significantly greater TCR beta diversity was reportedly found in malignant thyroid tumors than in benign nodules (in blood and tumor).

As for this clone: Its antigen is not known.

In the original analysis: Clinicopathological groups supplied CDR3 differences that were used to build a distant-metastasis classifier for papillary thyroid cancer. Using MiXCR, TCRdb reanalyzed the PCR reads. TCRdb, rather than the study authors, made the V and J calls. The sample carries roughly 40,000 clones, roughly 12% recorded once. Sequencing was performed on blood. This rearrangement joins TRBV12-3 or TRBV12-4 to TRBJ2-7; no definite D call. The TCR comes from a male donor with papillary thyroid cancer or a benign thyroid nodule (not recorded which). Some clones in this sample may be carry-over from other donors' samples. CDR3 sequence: CASSTNSGPYEQYF. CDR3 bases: TGTGCCAGCAGTACGAACAGTGGGCCCTACGAGCAGTACTTC.